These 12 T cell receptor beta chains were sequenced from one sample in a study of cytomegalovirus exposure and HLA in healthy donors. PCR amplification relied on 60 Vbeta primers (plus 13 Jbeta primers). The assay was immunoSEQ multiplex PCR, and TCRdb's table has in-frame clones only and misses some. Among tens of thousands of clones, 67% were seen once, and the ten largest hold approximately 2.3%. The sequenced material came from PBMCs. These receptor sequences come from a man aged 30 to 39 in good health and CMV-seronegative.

CDR3 region: CASRSTIGSSGKGETQYF. In DNA, the CDR3 is TGTGCCAGTCGATCCACCATAGGGTCTAGCGGAAAGGGAGAGACCCAGTACTTC. The chain uses TRBV19 and TRBJ2-5, with 7 bases identical to TRBD2. The V gene's germline CDR1 is LNHDA and CDR2 SQIVND (reference sequence). With V trimmed by 8 bases and J by 4 bases, 22 bases remained unmatched. The CDR3 contains 18 residues.

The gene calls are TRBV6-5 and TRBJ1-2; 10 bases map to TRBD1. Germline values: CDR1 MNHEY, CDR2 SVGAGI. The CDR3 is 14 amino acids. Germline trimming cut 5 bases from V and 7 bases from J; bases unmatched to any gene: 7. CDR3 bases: TGTGCCAGCAGTCAAGACAGGGGGCTCGGTGGCTACACCTTC. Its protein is CASSQDRGLGGYTF.

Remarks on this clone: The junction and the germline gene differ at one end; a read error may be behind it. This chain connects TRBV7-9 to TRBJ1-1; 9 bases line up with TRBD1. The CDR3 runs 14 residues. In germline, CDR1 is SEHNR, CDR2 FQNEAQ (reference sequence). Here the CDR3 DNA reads TGTTCCAGCAGCCCTACAGGGGGCGCGACTGAAGCTTTCTTT. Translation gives CSSSPTGGATEAFF.

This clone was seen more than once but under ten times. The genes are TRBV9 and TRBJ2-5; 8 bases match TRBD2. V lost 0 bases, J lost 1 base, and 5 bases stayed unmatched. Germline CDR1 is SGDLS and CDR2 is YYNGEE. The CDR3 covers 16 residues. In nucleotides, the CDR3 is TGTGCCAGCAGCGTAGCGGGGGGGACATTCCAAGAGACCCAGTACTTC. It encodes CASSVAGGTFQETQYF.

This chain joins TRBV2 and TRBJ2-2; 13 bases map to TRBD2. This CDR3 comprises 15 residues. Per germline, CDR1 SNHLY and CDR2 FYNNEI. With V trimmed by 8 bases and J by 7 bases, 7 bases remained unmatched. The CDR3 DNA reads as TGTGCCAGCCGGACTAGCGGGAGTCCGGGCGGGGAGCTGTTTTTT. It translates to CASRTSGSPGGELFF.

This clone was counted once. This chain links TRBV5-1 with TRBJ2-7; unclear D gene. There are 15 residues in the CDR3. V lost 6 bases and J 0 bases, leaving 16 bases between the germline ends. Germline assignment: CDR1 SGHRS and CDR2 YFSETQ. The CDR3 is CASKAGLLSSYEQYF. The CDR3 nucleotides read TGCGCCAGCAAAGCAGGCTTACTGAGCTCCTACGAGCAGTACTTC. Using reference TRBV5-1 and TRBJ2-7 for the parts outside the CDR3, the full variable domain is KAGVTQTPRYLIKTRGQQVTLSCSPISGHRSVSWYQQTPGQGLQFLFEYFSETQRNKGNFPGRFSGRQFSNSRSEMNVSTLELGDSALYLCASKAGLLSSYEQYFGPGTRLTVT.

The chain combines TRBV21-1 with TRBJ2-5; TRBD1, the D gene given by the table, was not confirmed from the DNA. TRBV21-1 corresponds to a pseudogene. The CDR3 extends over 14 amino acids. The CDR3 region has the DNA TGTGCCAACATGGGACAGGGGTGTGTGGAGACCCAGTACTTC. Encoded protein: CANMGQGCVETQYF.

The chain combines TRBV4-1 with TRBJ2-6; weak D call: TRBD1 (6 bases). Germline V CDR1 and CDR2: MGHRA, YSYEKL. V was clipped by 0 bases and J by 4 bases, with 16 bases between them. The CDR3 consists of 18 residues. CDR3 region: CASSQEGAQGSGANVLTF. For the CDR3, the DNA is TGCGCCAGCAGCCAAGAAGGCGCCCAGGGGAGCGGGGCCAACGTCCTGACTTTC.

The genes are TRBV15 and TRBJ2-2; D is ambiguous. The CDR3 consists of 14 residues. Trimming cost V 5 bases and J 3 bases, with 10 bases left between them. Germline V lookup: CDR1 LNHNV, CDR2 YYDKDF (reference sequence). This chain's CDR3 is CATSPRTDTGELFF. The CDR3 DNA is TGTGCCACCAGCCCCCGAACGGACACCGGGGAGCTGTTTTTT. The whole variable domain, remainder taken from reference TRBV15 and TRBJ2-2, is DAMVIQNPRYQVTQFGKPVTLSCSQTLNHNVMYWYQQKSSQAPKLLFHYYDKDFNNEADTPDNFQSRRPNTSFCFLDIRSPGLGDTAMYLCATSPRTDTGELFFGEGSRLTVL.

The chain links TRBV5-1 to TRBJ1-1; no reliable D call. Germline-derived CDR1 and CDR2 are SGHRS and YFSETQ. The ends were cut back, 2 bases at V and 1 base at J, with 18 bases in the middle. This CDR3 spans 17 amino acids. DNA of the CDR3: TGCGCCAGCAGCTTATGGACTCCTCCCGGAAAGAACACTGAAGCTTTCTTT. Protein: CASSLWTPPGKNTEAFF.

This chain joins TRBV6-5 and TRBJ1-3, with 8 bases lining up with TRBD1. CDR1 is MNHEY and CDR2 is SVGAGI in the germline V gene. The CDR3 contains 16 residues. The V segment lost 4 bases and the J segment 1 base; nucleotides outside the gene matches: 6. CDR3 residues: CASSWTGSKSGNTIYF. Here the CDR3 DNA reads TGTGCCAGCAGTTGGACAGGGAGTAAGTCTGGAAACACCATATATTTT.

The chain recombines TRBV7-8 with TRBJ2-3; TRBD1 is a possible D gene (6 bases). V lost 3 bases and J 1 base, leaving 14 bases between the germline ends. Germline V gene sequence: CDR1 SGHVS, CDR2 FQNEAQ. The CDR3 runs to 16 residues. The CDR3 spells CASSFPGVGGTDTQYF. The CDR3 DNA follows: TGTGCCAGCAGCTTCCCAGGGGTTGGGGGCACAGATACGCAGTATTTT. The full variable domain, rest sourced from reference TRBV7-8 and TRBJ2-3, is GAGVSQSPRYKVAKRGQDVALRCDPISGHVSLFWYQQALGQGPEFLTYFQNEAQLDKSGLPSDRFFAERPEGSVSTLKIQRTQQEDSAVYLCASSFPGVGGTDTQYFGPGTRLTVL.